This record covers a single T cell receptor (beta chain). Germline CDR1 and CDR2: SGHDN and FVKESK. The CDR3 runs 16 residues. Trimming left V 1 base short and J 1 base short, with 14 bases between. Data came from immunoSEQ multiplex PCR; TCRdb stores just in-frame clones and leaves some out. Among about 46,000 clones listed, under 85% were seen once. These data belong to a study of PD-L1 blockade in urothelial cancer. Time point given: peripheral blood 6 weeks after treatment start. Patients had urothelial carcinoma that was locally advanced or metastatic. The rearrangement links TRBV14 to TRBJ2-7, with a weak D call TRBD2 (5 bases). The origin of this receptor is a man aged 50 to 60 with urothelial cancer. Source: PBMCs, taken around atezolizumab (anti-PD-L1) treatment. This CDR3 is CASSQGSGIQSYEQYF. In DNA, the CDR3 is TGTGCCAGCAGCCAAGGTTCCGGGATCCAGTCCTACGAGCAGTACTTC.